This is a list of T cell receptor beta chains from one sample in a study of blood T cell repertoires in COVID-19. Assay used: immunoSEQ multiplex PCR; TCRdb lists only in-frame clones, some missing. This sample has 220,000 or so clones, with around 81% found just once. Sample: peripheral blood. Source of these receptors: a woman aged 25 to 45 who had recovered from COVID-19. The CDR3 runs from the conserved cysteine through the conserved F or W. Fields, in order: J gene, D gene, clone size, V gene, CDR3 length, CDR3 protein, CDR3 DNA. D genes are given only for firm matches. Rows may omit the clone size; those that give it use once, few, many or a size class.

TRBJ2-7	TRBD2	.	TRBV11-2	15	CASSSLAGASYEQYF	TGTGCCAGCAGCTCCTTAGCGGGAGCCTCCTACGAGCAGTACTTC
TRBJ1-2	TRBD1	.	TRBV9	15	CASRNPGTGNYGYTF	TGTGCCAGCAGGAACCCCGGGACAGGGAACTATGGCTACACCTTC
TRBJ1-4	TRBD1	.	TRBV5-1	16	CASSLEGGTTNEKLFF	TGCGCCAGCAGCTTGGAAGGGGGCACAACTAATGAAAAACTGTTTTTT
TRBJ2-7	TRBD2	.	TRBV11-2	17	CASSPLLGDYSLSEQYF	TGTGCCAGCAGCCCCTTATTGGGGGACTATTCTCTTAGCGAGCAGTACTTC
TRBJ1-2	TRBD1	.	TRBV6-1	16	CASSQELQGGFYGYTF	TGTGCCAGCAGTCAAGAATTACAGGGGGGATTCTATGGCTACACCTTC
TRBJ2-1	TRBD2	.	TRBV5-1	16	CASRGLAGGGSHEQFF	TGCGCCAGCAGGGGTTTAGCGGGAGGAGGGTCGCATGAGCAGTTCTTC
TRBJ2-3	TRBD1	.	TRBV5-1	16	CASSVSTGASTDTQYF	TGCGCCAGCAGCGTTTCGACAGGGGCATCCACAGATACGCAGTATTTT
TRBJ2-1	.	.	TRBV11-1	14	CASSLAQVSNEQFF	TGTGCCAGCAGCTTAGCACAGGTATCCAATGAGCAGTTCTTC
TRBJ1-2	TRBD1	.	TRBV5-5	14	CASSRGQGDYGYTF	TGTGCCAGCAGCAGGGGACAGGGGGACTATGGCTACACCTTC
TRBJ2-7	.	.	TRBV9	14	CASSVEYLSGEQYF	TGTGCCAGCAGCGTAGAATACCTTAGTGGCGAGCAGTACTTC
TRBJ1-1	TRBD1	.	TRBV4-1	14	CASSQAADREEAFF	TGCGCCAGCAGCCAGGCCGCCGACAGGGAAGAAGCTTTCTTT
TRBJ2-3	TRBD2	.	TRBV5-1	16	CASSWGRAGAEDTQYF	TGCGCCAGCAGCTGGGGACGAGCGGGAGCCGAAGATACGCAGTATTTT
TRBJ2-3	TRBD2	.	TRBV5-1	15	CASSAGLAGGPSQYF	TGCGCCAGCAGCGCCGGACTAGCGGGAGGGCCCTCGCAGTATTTT
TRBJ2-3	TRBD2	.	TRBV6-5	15	CASRALREERNTQYF	TGTGCCAGCAGGGCCCTGCGGGAGGAACGGAATACGCAGTATTTT
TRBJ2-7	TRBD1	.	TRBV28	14	CASSFSGGGNEQYF	TGTGCCAGCAGTTTTTCAGGGGGCGGGAACGAGCAGTACTTC
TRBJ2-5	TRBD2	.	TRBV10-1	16	CASSERLAGDRETQYF	TGCGCCAGCAGTGAAAGGCTAGCGGGAGATCGAGAGACCCAGTACTTC
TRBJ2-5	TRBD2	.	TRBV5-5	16	CASSLPQAGGGETQYF	TGTGCCAGCAGCTTGCCGCAAGCGGGAGGTGGAGAGACCCAGTACTTC
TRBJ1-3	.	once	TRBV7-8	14	CASSFRGGGNTIYF	TGTGCCAGCAGCTTTCGGGGAGGTGGAAACACCATATATTTT
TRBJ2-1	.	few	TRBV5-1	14	CASSFGGNYNEQFF	TGCGCCAGCAGCTTTGGCGGAAACTACAATGAGCAGTTCTTC
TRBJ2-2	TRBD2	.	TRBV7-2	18	CASSLVLAGAPGTGELFF	TGTGCCAGCAGCTTAGTTCTAGCGGGAGCCCCAGGCACCGGGGAGCTGTTTTTT
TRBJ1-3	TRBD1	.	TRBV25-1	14	CASSPTGGGNTIYF	TGTGCCAGCAGTCCGACAGGGGGTGGAAACACCATATATTTT
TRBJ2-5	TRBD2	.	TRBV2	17	CASSEVGRASGQETQYF	TGTGCCAGCAGTGAAGTTGGGAGAGCTAGCGGCCAAGAGACCCAGTACTTC
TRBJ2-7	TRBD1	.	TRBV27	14	CASKIRGQVYEQYF	TGTGCCAGCAAAATCAGGGGGCAGGTCTACGAGCAGTACTTC
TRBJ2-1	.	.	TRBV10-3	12	CAAGLDRDEQFF	TGTGCCGCGGGACTGGACCGGGATGAGCAGTTCTTC
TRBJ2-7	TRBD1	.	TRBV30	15	CAWSVSGTGSYEQYF	TGTGCCTGGAGTGTCTCTGGGACAGGGAGCTACGAGCAGTACTTC
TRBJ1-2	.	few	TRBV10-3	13	CAISESYSYGYTF	TGTGCCATCAGTGAGTCTTACAGCTATGGCTACACCTTC
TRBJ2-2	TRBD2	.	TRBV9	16	CASSVGGLAGHGELFF	TGTGCCAGCAGCGTAGGGGGACTAGCGGGACACGGGGAGCTGTTTTTT
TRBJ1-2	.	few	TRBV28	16	CASSLLPLTVSDGYTF	TGTGCCAGCAGTTTGCTGCCCCTGACAGTCTCTGATGGCTACACCTTC
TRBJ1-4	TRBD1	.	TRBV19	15	CASSIEGTGGEKLFF	TGTGCCAGTAGTATAGAAGGGACAGGTGGTGAAAAACTGTTTTTT
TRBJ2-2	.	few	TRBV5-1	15	CASSLGTTNTGELFF	TGCGCCAGCAGCTTGGGGACAACGAACACCGGGGAGCTGTTTTTT
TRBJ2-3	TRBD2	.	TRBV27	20	CASRTTTTSGRTTSTDTQYF	TGTGCCAGCAGGACCACTACGACTAGCGGGAGGACGACTAGCACAGATACGCAGTATTTT
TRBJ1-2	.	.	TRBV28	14	CASTADPRSYGYTF	TGTGCCAGCACCGCTGACCCACGGAGCTATGGCTACACCTTC
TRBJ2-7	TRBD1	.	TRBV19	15	CASSITGASSYEQYF	TGTGCCAGTAGTATAACAGGGGCTAGCTCCTACGAGCAGTACTTC
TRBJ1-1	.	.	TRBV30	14	CAWSVGDSGTEAFF	TGTGCCTGGAGTGTCGGGGATTCGGGGACTGAAGCTTTCTTT
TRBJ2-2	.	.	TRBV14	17	CASSQALVAADTGELFF	TGTGCCAGCAGCCAAGCCCTCGTGGCTGCGGACACCGGGGAGCTGTTTTTT
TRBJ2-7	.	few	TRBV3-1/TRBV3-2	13	CASSQTLATEQYF	TGTGCCAGCAGCCAGACTCTAGCTACCGAGCAGTACTTC
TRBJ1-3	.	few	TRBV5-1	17	CASSLPGIGRAGNTIYF	TGCGCCAGCAGCTTACCCGGGATAGGTCGCGCTGGAAACACCATATATTTT
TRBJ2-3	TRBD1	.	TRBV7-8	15	CASSPNRGVSDTQYF	TGTGCCAGCAGCCCAAACAGGGGTGTGTCAGATACGCAGTATTTT
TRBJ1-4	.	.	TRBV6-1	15	CASSDPGGGEEKLFF	TGTGCCAGCAGTGATCCAGGTGGGGGCGAGGAAAAACTGTTTTTT
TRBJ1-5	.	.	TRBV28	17	CASSVWAAGGADQPQHF	TGTGCCAGTTCCGTTTGGGCGGCAGGCGGGGCGGATCAGCCCCAGCATTTT
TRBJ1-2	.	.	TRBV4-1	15	CASSQGYSLNYGYTF	TGCGCCAGCAGCCAAGGGTACAGCTTAAACTATGGCTACACCTTC